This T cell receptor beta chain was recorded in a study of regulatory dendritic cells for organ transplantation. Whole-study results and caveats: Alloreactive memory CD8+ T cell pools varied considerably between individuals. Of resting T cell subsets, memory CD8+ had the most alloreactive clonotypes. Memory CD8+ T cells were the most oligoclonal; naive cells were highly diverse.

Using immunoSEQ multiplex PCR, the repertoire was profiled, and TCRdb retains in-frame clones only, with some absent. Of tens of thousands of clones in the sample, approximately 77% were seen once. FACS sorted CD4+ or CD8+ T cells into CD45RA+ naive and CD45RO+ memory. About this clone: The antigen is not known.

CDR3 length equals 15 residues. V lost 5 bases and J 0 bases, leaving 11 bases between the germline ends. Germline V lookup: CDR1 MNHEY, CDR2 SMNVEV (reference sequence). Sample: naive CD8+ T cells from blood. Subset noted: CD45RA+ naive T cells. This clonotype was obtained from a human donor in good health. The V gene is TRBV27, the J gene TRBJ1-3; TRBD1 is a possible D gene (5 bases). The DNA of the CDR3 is TGTGCCAGCAGTCTCCGGGACTTCTCTGGAAACACCATATATTTT. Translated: CASSLRDFSGNTIYF.